The 23 T cell receptor beta chains below come from one sample, sequenced in a study of cytomegalovirus exposure and HLA in healthy donors (dated by TCRdb to 2015 to 2018). The library relied on the immunoSEQ multiplex PCR assay. For the multiplex PCR, a mixture combining 60 forward primers for TCR Vbeta segments and 13 reverse primers for TCR Jbeta segments was used. Sourced from immuneACCESS, this table was stored by TCRdb with only in-frame sequences that have V and J called. A share of the clones is absent; for the studies checked, an unresolved V gene accounts for under half, and the remainder has no known explanation. Within this sample are approximately 100,000 clones, with approximately 72% of them counted one time only. The ten largest clones take up 4.1% of the sample. The sample consisted of PBMCs. The receptors originated from a woman between 40 and 55 years old in good health and CMV-seropositive.

This clone was seen a few times. The rearrangement links TRBV7-6 to TRBJ2-3, with 7 bases identical to TRBD1. CDR1 is SGHVS and CDR2 is FNYEAQ in the germline V gene. The CDR3 consists of 14 residues. The V and J ends lost 5 bases and 1 base, in that order; junction bases with no gene match: 3. DNA of the CDR3: TGTGCCAGCAGCCAGGGACAGCGCACAGATACGCAGTATTTT. This gives the protein CASSQGQRTDTQYF.

The V call is TRBV5-8, the J call TRBJ2-7, with TRBD1 as a possible D gene (5 bases). The germline V gene has CDR1 SGHTS and CDR2 YDEGEE. This CDR3 comprises 14 residues. Trimming shortened V by 3 bases and J by 4 bases, and 14 bases separated the two germline ends. CDR3 DNA: TGTGCCAGCAGCTCTAGGACAAAACCTTACGAGCAGTACTTC. Amino acids: CASSSRTKPYEQYF.

Concerning this clone: Other DNA sequences in the same sample also yield this CDR3. V is TRBV6-1 and J is TRBJ1-4, with 10 nucleotides matching TRBD1. The germline V gene encodes CDR1 MNHNS and CDR2 SASEGT. This CDR3 spans 16 amino acids. V dropped 0 bases and J dropped 5; count of bases not matched to a gene: 3. The DNA for the CDR3 is TGTGCCAGCAGTGAAGCACCGGGACAGGGGAATGAAAAACTGTTTTTT. Amino acids: CASSEAPGQGNEKLFF.

The V gene is TRBV5-1, the J gene TRBJ1-1, with D hard to call. The CDR3 totals 15 residues. Trimming cost V 1 base and J 0 bases, with 10 bases left between them. CDR1 and CDR2 from the germline V gene are SGHRS and YFSETQ. CDR3 amino acids: CASSLLSGVNTEAFF. CDR3 nucleotides: TGCGCCAGCAGCTTGTTATCCGGGGTGAACACTGAAGCTTTCTTT.

The V and J genes are TRBV6-5 and TRBJ2-1; D might be TRBD2 (5 bases). The germline CDR1 and CDR2 sequences are MNHEY and SVGAGI. The CDR3 spans 12 residues. Trimming took off 9 bases at V and 5 bases at J, with 11 bases between the two ends. The CDR3, as DNA: TGTGCCAGGGATGCCGGGAACAATGAGCAGTTCTTC. This encodes CARDAGNNEQFF.

The V call is TRBV15, the J call TRBJ2-3; D may be TRBD1 (5 bases). The CDR3 is 15 amino acids. The germline V gene has CDR1 LNHNV and CDR2 YYDKDF (reference sequence). The V and J ends lost 3 bases and 3 bases respectively, with 13 bases between them. The CDR3 DNA reads as TGTGCCACCAGCAGGGTCCGACAGAAAACAGATACGCAGTATTTT. Its translation is CATSRVRQKTDTQYF. Using reference TRBV15 and TRBJ2-3 for the parts outside the CDR3, the full variable domain is DAMVIQNPRYQVTQFGKPVTLSCSQTLNHNVMYWYQQKSSQAPKLLFHYYDKDFNNEADTPDNFQSRRPNTSFCFLDIRSPGLGDTAMYLCATSRVRQKTDTQYFGPGTRLTVL.

This clone has a handful of counts. The chain joins TRBV18 to TRBJ1-1, with TRBD1 matching 7 bases. From germline, CDR1 is KGHSH and CDR2 LQKENI. The CDR3 length is 15 residues. V dropped 6 bases and J dropped 5; count of bases not matched to a gene: 12. CDR3 coding DNA: TGTGCCAGCTCGTCCGCCGGGACAGACCCTACTGAAGCTTTCTTT. This translates into CASSSAGTDPTEAFF. Supplemented by reference TRBV18 and TRBJ1-1, the full variable domain reads NAGVMQNPRHLVRRRGQEARLRCSPMKGHSHVYWYRQLPEEGLKFMVYLQKENIIDESGMPKERFSAEFPKEGPSILRIQQVVRGDSAAYFCASSSAGTDPTEAFFGQGTRLTVV.

In this sample, this clone turned up a few times. The V gene is TRBV7-2, the J gene TRBJ2-7; TRBD1 aligns across 11 bases. The CDR3 has 14 residues. Looked up from germline, CDR1 is SGHTA and CDR2 is FQGNSA. J was trimmed by 4 bases and V by 3 bases; bases with no gene match: 2. The DNA for the CDR3 is TGTGCCAGCAGCTTGGGACAGGGGGTGTACGAGCAGTACTTC. This sequence encodes CASSLGQGVYEQYF. Full variable domain (remainder filled in from reference TRBV7-2 and TRBJ2-7): GAGVSQSPSNKVTEKGKDVELRCDPISGHTALYWYRQSLGQGLEFLIYFQGNSAPDKSGLPSDRFSAERTGGSVSTLTIQRTQQEDSAVYLCASSLGQGVYEQYFGPGTRLTVT.

This clone was counted only a few times. V and J are TRBV25-1 and TRBJ1-3, with 7 positions matching TRBD1. The ends lost 2 bases at V and 9 bases at J; junction bases unmatched: 10. Germline V gene lookup returns CDR1 MGHDK and CDR2 SYGVNS. CDR3 length: 15 residues. In DNA, the CDR3 is TGTGCCAGCAGTGAAACCGAGACAGGGACGGGCACCATATATTTT. Amino acid sequence: CASSETETGTGTIYF.

The DNA for the CDR3 is TGTGCCAGCAGGCAGGGAGGAACCTATGGCTACACCTTC. Translation gives CASRQGGTYGYTF. This chain joins TRBV2 and TRBJ1-2; perhaps TRBD1 as D (5 bases). The CDR3 is 13 residues long. From germline, CDR1 is SNHLY and CDR2 FYNNEI. V was trimmed by 6 bases and J by 4 bases, leaving 12 bases between them.

The chain combines TRBV7-3 with TRBJ2-7; D perhaps matches TRBD2 (9 bases). V dropped 3 bases and J dropped 1 base, with 16 bases sitting between them. The germline gives CDR1 SGHTA, CDR2 FQGTGA. The CDR3 length is 16 residues. CDR3 nucleotide sequence: TGTGCCAGCAGCTTCCTAGCGGGACAGGCGTCCTACGAGCAGTACTTC. This translates into CASSFLAGQASYEQYF.

The rearrangement uses TRBV6-5 and TRBJ1-5; D call uncertain. The CDR3 is made up of 14 amino acids. Germline V gene sequence: CDR1 MNHEY, CDR2 SVGAGI. Trimming shortened V by 0 bases and J by 5 bases, and 8 bases separated the two germline ends. CDR3 in amino acids: CASSYSRADQPQHF. CDR3 DNA: TGTGCCAGCAGTTACTCGAGGGCGGATCAGCCCCAGCATTTT.

This chain connects TRBV25-1 to TRBJ2-3, with D possibly being TRBD1 (6 bases). Germline assignment: CDR1 MGHDK and CDR2 SYGVNS. This CDR3 is 14 amino acids long. Between the trimmed V and J ends, which lost 3 bases and 6 bases, there was a span of 13 bases. CDR3 DNA sequence: TGTGCCAGCAGTGATGACAGGACGGGGGATACGCAGTATTTT. It yields the protein CASSDDRTGDTQYF.

This clone was counted between two and nine times. The chain links TRBV10-3 to TRBJ2-7, with 8 bases identical to TRBD1. The CDR3 is made up of 14 amino acids. With 9 bases clipped from V and 3 bases from J, the junction kept 10 bases outside the gene matches. Germline CDR1 is ENHRY and CDR2 is SYGVKD. This CDR3 is CAIDAGTGIYEQYF. CDR3 sequence (DNA): TGTGCCATAGACGCCGGGACAGGAATCTACGAGCAGTACTTC.

This chain connects TRBV28 to TRBJ1-2; weak D call: TRBD1 (5 bases). The germline V gene has CDR1 MDHEN and CDR2 SYDVKM. Trimming shortened V by 8 bases and J by 3 bases, and 7 bases separated the two germline ends. CDR3 size: 11 residues. CDR3 protein: CASGGDYGYTF. CDR3 in DNA: TGTGCCAGCGGGGGGGACTATGGCTACACCTTC.

The chain joins TRBV6-6 to TRBJ2-1, with 10 bases identical to TRBD2. J was trimmed by 7 bases and V by 4 bases; bases with no gene match: 10. This CDR3 is 16 amino acids long. In germline, CDR1 is MNHNY, CDR2 SVGAGI (reference sequence). Here the CDR3 reads CASSSPAGGPGNEQFF. CDR3 nucleotides: TGTGCCAGCAGTTCCCCAGCGGGAGGGCCCGGGAATGAGCAGTTCTTC.

This clone was seen a few times. DNA for the CDR3: TGCGCCAGCAGCTTGTGGCTAGCGCAGAGCACAGATACGCAGTATTTT. Protein product: CASSLWLAQSTDTQYF. This chain connects TRBV5-1 to TRBJ2-3; the D gene is possibly TRBD2 (6 bases). V was cut by 1 base and J by 0 bases, with 12 bases left in between. The CDR3 contains 16 residues. CDR1 and CDR2 (germline): SGHRS, YFSETQ.

The chain joins TRBV12-5 to TRBJ2-2; D is uncertain. Trimming pared 8 bases from V and 4 bases from J, leaving 11 bases between. CDR1 and CDR2 (germline): LGHNT, FRNRAP. The CDR3 length is 13 residues. The CDR3 bases are TGTGCTAGTATGGCTAGTGGCACCGGGGAGCTGTTTTTT. Protein product: CASMASGTGELFF.

CDR3 nucleotides: TGCAGCGTTGGACTAGCGGGAGAATGGAATGAGCAGTTCTTC. This encodes CSVGLAGEWNEQFF. This chain uses TRBV29-1 with TRBJ2-1; 12 bases fit TRBD2. Germline CDR1 is SQVTM and CDR2 is ANQGSEA. J lost 7 bases, V lost 4 bases, and 5 bases had no gene match. This CDR3 has 14 residues.

This rearrangement joins TRBV18 to TRBJ2-5, with TRBD1 as a possible D gene (6 bases). Looked up from germline, CDR1 is KGHSH and CDR2 is LQKENI. Trimming took off 5 bases at V and 5 bases at J, with 9 bases between the two ends. The CDR3 has 12 residues. Here the CDR3 reads CASSTGLETQYF. Here the CDR3 DNA reads TGTGCCAGCTCAACAGGGTTGGAGACCCAGTACTTC. Complete variable domain (other parts from reference TRBV18 and TRBJ2-5): NAGVMQNPRHLVRRRGQEARLRCSPMKGHSHVYWYRQLPEEGLKFMVYLQKENIIDESGMPKERFSAEFPKEGPSILRIQQVVRGDSAAYFCASSTGLETQYFGPGTRLLVL.

The chain couples TRBV7-8 to TRBJ1-2, with 9 bases fitting TRBD1. The V gene's germline CDR1 is SGHVS and CDR2 FQNEAQ. The CDR3 loop spans 16 amino acids. V lost 5 bases, J lost 4 bases, and 11 bases stayed unmatched. As DNA, the CDR3 is TGTGCCAGCAGCCTATTACAGGGGGCGCAAAGCTATGGCTACACCTTC. This sequence encodes CASSLLQGAQSYGYTF.

This clone was counted a few times. The chain has TRBV5-1 and TRBJ2-1; weak D call: TRBD1 (6 bases). This CDR3 is 14 amino acids long. CDR1 and CDR2 (germline): SGHRS, YFSETQ. V was pared by 0 bases and J by 3 bases, with 7 bases between. The CDR3 DNA sequence: TGCGCCAGCAGCTTGGGACAGGTCTACAATGAGCAGTTCTTC. It codes for CASSLGQVYNEQFF.

This clone was observed a few times. The J gene is TRBJ2-5, the V gene TRBV18; D gene unclear. CDR3 length: 13 amino acids. Deletions cut 1 base from V and 4 bases from J, with 7 bases between. Germline assignment: CDR1 KGHSH and CDR2 LQKENI. The CDR3 reads CASSPRARETQYF. In nucleotides, the CDR3 is TGTGCCAGCTCACCACGTGCGAGAGAGACCCAGTACTTC.